This paragraph reports one TCR beta chain. Its cognate antigen is unknown. This may be a read error, as it is one base from a much larger clone. This entry comes from a study of shared clonotypes between healthy human individuals. Study results and caveats: Clonotype sharing among the donors was expected to vary with sequencing depth. Sampling included only blood; tissue repertoires likely differ.

The germline CDR1 and CDR2 sequences are LGHNA and YSLEER. CDR3 length equals 15 residues. Measured with immunoSEQ multiplex PCR; TCRdb has only the in-frame clones, and not every one. Seen here are 2 million to 2.5 million clones, around 95% observed once, and the top ten hold more than 0.1%. The chain couples TRBV4-3 to TRBJ1-2; TRBD1 agrees at 9 bases. The receptor's source is a young man in good health. Sequences were obtained from naive CD4+ T cells sorted from blood. Sample subset: CD45RA+ positively selected. CDR3 nucleotides: TGCGCCAGCAGCCCTGGACAGGGGATTTACTATGGCTACGCCTTC. It translates to CASSPGQGIYYGYAF.